This TCR beta chain was sequenced during a study of blood T cell repertoires in COVID-19 (dated by TCRdb to the early 2020s). For context, the study as a whole: The collaborator samples originated in the United States, Italy and Spain and spanned the acute and convalescent phases of COVID-19. Samples came from the ongoing ImmuneRACE study (first 160 participants) plus 1,254 subjects from 6 global collaborators. HLA class I and class II types, where available, came from metadata supplied by the sample provider rather than from assay-based typing. The repertoires were released in a freely available public database meant as a resource for research on the immune response to SARS-CoV-2. The prospective study material was composed of cDNA or gDNA derived from T cells, B-cell-depleted T cells, or PBMCs. The sample metadata nearly always contained a de-identified subject ID, COVID-19 status, age in years and sex. The dataset comprised deeply sampled blood TCRbeta repertoires from subjects exposed to, actively infected with, or recovered from COVID-19.

TCRbeta CDR3 regions were amplified from genomic DNA using the immunoSEQ Assay, a bias-controlled multiplex PCR. The paper's processing steps were these. Within the assay, amplification of reference gene primers was used to estimate how many nucleated cells each sample contained. To quantify the absolute abundance of each unique TCRbeta CDR3 rearrangement, sequence reads were collapsed and filtered. Productive Simpson clonality was computed per sample as the square root of Simpson's diversity index over productive rearrangements. TCRdb mirrors the immuneACCESS table, restricted to in-frame sequences. Some clones are absent from its copies; in checked studies, under half trace to an unresolved V gene, and the reason for the others is unknown. Clone size and the V and J calls come from that table; the DNA yielded D and trimming. This sample gives 70,000 or so clones in total; approximately 73% of them show up just once. In total, the top ten clones hold about 15% of the sample.

About this clone: Its antigen target is currently unknown. No base quality values were provided; no much bigger clone lies one nucleotide off.

At one collaborating source in Seattle, patients were enrolled during active infection and were followed longitudinally through the course of disease. Each collaborating institution followed its own protocols to collect whole blood in K2EDTA tubes. For TCRbeta analysis, collaborators shipped samples in one of three forms: frozen whole blood, isolated PBMCs, or DNA extracted from either of those sample types. Study-wide conclusions, independent of this receptor: Clinical and demographic metadata were provided uncurated, with the amount varying by source and participant.

The CDR3 starts with the cysteine, ends with the phenylalanine, and has 14 residues. Only the CDR3 portion is preserved as DNA: 42 bases, with reading frame beginning at the first base. V is cut by 8 bases and J by 1 base, and the space between the germline ends is 16 bases. As encoded in the germline V gene (reference sequence), CDR1 is GTSNPN while CDR2 is SVGIG. Source material: peripheral blood. The source is a man in his sixties with COVID-19, enrolled during active disease. This sequence uses TRBV30 and TRBJ2-3; 6 matching bases give a weak D call of TRBD2. For the CDR3, the sequence is CAGNRDWGTDTQYF. The nucleotide sequence reads as follows: TGTGCCGGAAACCGGGACTGGGGCACAGATACGCAGTATTTT. Full variable domain (CDR3 extended with the reference TRBV30 and TRBJ2-3 proteins): SQTIHQWPATLVQPVGSPLSLECTVEGTSNPNLYWYRQAAGRGLQLLFYSVGIGQISSEVPQNLSASRPQDRQFILSSKKLLLSDSGFYLCAGNRDWGTDTQYFGPGTRLTVL.